Listed below are T cell receptor beta chains from one sample, sequenced in a study of blood T cell repertoires in COVID-19. Libraries were prepared by immunoSEQ multiplex PCR; TCRdb keeps only in-frame clonotypes and omits some of them. The data contain tens of thousands of clones, about 90% of them seen just once; the ten biggest clones take up roughly 15%. The source material was peripheral blood. These receptors were collected from a human donor in a cohort sampled during active COVID-19. The CDR3 runs from the conserved cysteine through the conserved F or W. Fields, in order: D gene, clone size, J gene, V gene, CDR3 DNA, CDR3 protein. The D gene is left open where the match is weak. The size entry is marked missing in some rows and otherwise reads once, few, many or a size class.

D: TRBD1; size: -; J: TRBJ1-2; V: TRBV7-9; DNA: TGTGCCAGCAGTATAGGGGGCAGGGGTGACTATGGCTACACCTTC; CDR3: CASSIGGRGDYGYTF
D: TRBD1; size: -; J: TRBJ2-7; V: TRBV29-1; DNA: TGCAGCGTCTACTTCGTGACAGGGGGGTACGAGCAGTACTTC; CDR3: CSVYFVTGGYEQYF
D: TRBD2; size: -; J: TRBJ2-5; V: TRBV5-6; DNA: TGTGCCAGCAGCTTGGTTACTAGCGGACCCCAGTCTGAGACCCAGTACTTC; CDR3: CASSLVTSGPQSETQYF
D: TRBD1; size: -; J: TRBJ1-6; V: TRBV27; DNA: TGTGCCAGCAGGGCAGGGGGGTTAAGAATTTCACCCCTCCACTTT; CDR3: CASRAGGLRISPLHF
D: -; size: -; J: TRBJ1-2; V: TRBV6-5; DNA: TGTGCCAGCAGAGCCTTCTCTTGGGGGCAGGGTGGCTACACCTTC; CDR3: CASRAFSWGQGGYTF
D: TRBD2; size: -; J: TRBJ2-7; V: TRBV3-1/TRBV3-2; DNA: TGTGCCAGCAGCCAACAAGGGACTAGCTACGAGCAGTACTTC; CDR3: CASSQQGTSYEQYF
D: -; size: once; J: TRBJ2-2; V: TRBV27; DNA: TGTGCCAGCAGTTTACAGTCCGGGGAGCTGTTTTTT; CDR3: CASSLQSGELFF
D: -; size: -; J: TRBJ2-7; V: TRBV10-3; DNA: TGTGCCACCAAAGGGGGGGCCTCCTACGAGCAGTACTTC; CDR3: CATKGGASYEQYF
D: TRBD1; size: -; J: TRBJ1-2; V: TRBV29-1; DNA: TGCAGCGTTGAAAAGGGACAGGATTATGGCTACACCTTC; CDR3: CSVEKGQDYGYTF
D: TRBD1; size: -; J: TRBJ2-3; V: TRBV5-1; DNA: TGCGCCAGCAGTATTGACAGGGGGTCTGCAGATACGCAGTATTTT; CDR3: CASSIDRGSADTQYF
D: -; size: once; J: TRBJ2-5; V: TRBV19; DNA: TGTGCCAGTAGTATTAGAATTGGGGCAGCAGAGACCCAGTACTTC; CDR3: CASSIRIGAAETQYF
D: -; size: -; J: TRBJ1-5; V: TRBV28; DNA: TGTGCCAGCAGTTCGCGACAGCCTGGTAATCAGCCCCAGCATTTT; CDR3: CASSSRQPGNQPQHF
D: TRBD2; size: -; J: TRBJ2-5; V: TRBV15; DNA: TGTGCCACCAGCAGAGCGGGAGGGAGGGGTAGTTCAGAGACCCAGTACTTC; CDR3: CATSRAGGRGSSETQYF
D: -; size: -; J: TRBJ1-5; V: TRBV5-1; DNA: TGCGCCAGCAGCTTGGGGCAGGGGCTGCAGCCCCAGCATTTT; CDR3: CASSLGQGLQPQHF
D: TRBD1; size: -; J: TRBJ2-5; V: TRBV5-1; DNA: TGCGCCAGCAGCTTTGGGACAGTTAAGTCCCAAGAGACCCAGTACTTC; CDR3: CASSFGTVKSQETQYF
D: -; size: -; J: TRBJ2-1; V: TRBV18; DNA: TGTGCCAGCTCACCATCAGCCAGGTGGGCAATCCCCCATGAGCAGTTCTTC; CDR3: CASSPSARWAIPHEQFF
D: -; size: -; J: TRBJ1-4; V: TRBV18; DNA: TGTGCCAGCTCAACGACAGCCGCAACTAATGAAAAACTGTTTTTT; CDR3: CASSTTAATNEKLFF
D: -; size: -; J: TRBJ2-1; V: TRBV9; DNA: TGTGCCAGCAGCGTAGACTTCAATGAGCAGTTCTTC; CDR3: CASSVDFNEQFF
D: -; size: -; J: TRBJ2-1; V: TRBV19; DNA: TGTGCCAGTAGTATCAGACTTTACAATGAGCAGTTCTTC; CDR3: CASSIRLYNEQFF
D: -; size: -; J: TRBJ2-3; V: TRBV4-1; DNA: TGCGCCAGCAGCCAATATTCAGGGAGCACAGATACGCAGTATTTT; CDR3: CASSQYSGSTDTQYF
D: TRBD1; size: -; J: TRBJ1-4; V: TRBV3-1/TRBV3-2; DNA: TGTGCCAGCAGCCCCGGAGGGACAGGATACTATGAAAAACTGTTTTTT; CDR3: CASSPGGTGYYEKLFF
D: TRBD2; size: -; J: TRBJ2-1; V: TRBV7-9; DNA: TGTGCCAGCAGCCCCAGACTAGCGCCCTACAATGAGCAGTTCTTC; CDR3: CASSPRLAPYNEQFF
D: TRBD2; size: -; J: TRBJ2-1; V: TRBV27; DNA: TGTGCCAGCAGCCCCGGGACTAGCGGTATTAGGGAGCAGTTCTTC; CDR3: CASSPGTSGIREQFF
D: TRBD1; size: once; J: TRBJ1-2; V: TRBV16; DNA: TGTGCCAGCAGCCAAGGGGGACAGGGCAACTATGGCTACACCTTC; CDR3: CASSQGGQGNYGYTF
D: -; size: -; J: TRBJ1-1; V: TRBV29-1; DNA: TGCAGCGTTGCTCGTGTAGGGGCTGGAGCTTTCTTT; CDR3: CSVARVGAGAFF
D: TRBD1; size: -; J: TRBJ2-7; V: TRBV9; DNA: TGTGCCAGCAGCGTAGGGACAGGGGCCTACGAGCAGTACTTC; CDR3: CASSVGTGAYEQYF
D: -; size: few; J: TRBJ2-7; V: TRBV2; DNA: TGTGCCAGCAGTCTGGGGGCTAACTCCTACGAGCAGTACTTC; CDR3: CASSLGANSYEQYF
D: -; size: once; J: TRBJ1-2; V: TRBV2; DNA: TGTGCCAGCAGTGAATTCCTAGGGGCGCCTAACTATGGCTACACCTTC; CDR3: CASSEFLGAPNYGYTF
D: -; size: -; J: TRBJ1-1; V: TRBV28; DNA: TGTGCCAGCAGTCCAGGACTCCAGAACACTGAAGCTTTCTTT; CDR3: CASSPGLQNTEAFF
D: TRBD1; size: -; J: TRBJ2-1; V: TRBV7-6; DNA: TGTGCCAGCAGCGGGGACAGGGCCTACAATGAGCAGTTCTTC; CDR3: CASSGDRAYNEQFF
D: TRBD1; size: -; J: TRBJ1-1; V: TRBV3-1/TRBV3-2; DNA: TGTGCCAGCAGCCGAATACTACACGGGACAGCCATGAACACTGAAGCTTTCTTT; CDR3: CASSRILHGTAMNTEAFF
D: -; size: -; J: TRBJ1-4; V: TRBV5-1; DNA: TGCGCCAGCAGCTTCCAGGGAGGGGAAAAACTGTTTTTT; CDR3: CASSFQGGEKLFF